Listed below are T cell receptor beta chains from one sample, sequenced in a study of blood T cell repertoires in COVID-19. Profiled with immunoSEQ multiplex PCR; TCRdb holds only in-frame clones, not every one. The data hold around 380,000 clones, with approximately 87% observed a single time. The sequenced sample consisted of PBMCs or T cells enriched from blood (not recorded which). These receptors were collected from a young man who had recovered from COVID-19. CDR3s include the opening cysteine and the closing phenylalanine or tryptophan. The D gene is left open where the match is weak. Size tells how often a clone was seen (once, few, many) or the class of an expanded clone, and some rows leave it out.

TRBV12-3/TRBV12-4	NA	NA	TRBJ2-2	CASSLRTGELFF	TGTGCCAGCAGTTTACGCACCGGGGAGCTGTTTTTT
TRBV25-1	NA	NA	TRBJ1-2	CASSQPEGGYTF	TGTGCCAGCAGCCAACCAGAGGGTGGCTACACCTTC
TRBV7-6	TRBD2	NA	TRBJ2-2	CASSLEGGGYTGELFF	TGTGCCAGCAGCTTAGAAGGCGGGGGTTACACCGGGGAGCTGTTTTTT
TRBV6-5	NA	NA	TRBJ1-3	CASSSIQLRSGNTIYF	TGTGCCAGCAGTTCCATACAGTTACGCTCTGGAAACACCATATATTTT
TRBV5-6	NA	NA	TRBJ2-3	CASSYTGATDTQYF	TGTGCCAGCAGCTATACTGGGGCCACAGATACGCAGTATTTT
TRBV5-4	NA	NA	TRBJ2-5	CASSSRNGEETQYF	TGTGCCAGCAGCTCGCGTAACGGGGAAGAGACCCAGTACTTC
TRBV5-1	TRBD2	NA	TRBJ2-3	CASSLGGGDSTDTQYF	TGCGCCAGCAGCTTGGGCGGGGGGGACAGCACAGATACGCAGTATTTT
TRBV7-8	NA	NA	TRBJ1-1	CASSFDSQNTEAFF	TGTGCCAGCAGCTTCGACAGCCAGAACACTGAAGCTTTCTTT
TRBV6-5	TRBD1	NA	TRBJ2-7	CASSYSIQGAYEQYF	TGTGCCAGCAGTTACTCGATACAGGGGGCCTACGAGCAGTACTTC
TRBV21-1	NA	NA	TRBJ2-3	CASSKEPGTSSRSTQYF	TGTGCCAGCAGCAAGGAGCCCGGGACTAGCTCACGTAGTACGCAGTATTTT
TRBV9	TRBD1	NA	TRBJ2-7	CASSGAGSDRGHHEQYF	TGTGCCAGCAGCGGGGCTGGATCGGACAGGGGGCATCACGAGCAGTACTTC
TRBV7-6	NA	NA	TRBJ1-1	CASSLGQGLNTEAFF	TGTGCCAGCAGCTTAGGGCAGGGGCTTAACACTGAAGCTTTCTTT
TRBV29-1	NA	few	TRBJ1-2	CSAYSGEGYTF	TGCAGCGCTTATTCGGGGGAAGGCTACACCTTC
TRBV10-3	NA	NA	TRBJ1-5	CAISESGDQPQHF	TGTGCCATCAGTGAGTCAGGGGATCAGCCCCAGCATTTT
TRBV7-6	TRBD1	NA	TRBJ2-7	CASSVGQKYEQYF	TGTGCCAGCAGCGTGGGACAGAAGTACGAGCAGTACTTC
TRBV10-3	TRBD1	NA	TRBJ1-2	CAISESKWGTEGF	TGTGCCATCAGTGAGTCGAAGTGGGGGACAGAGGGTTTC
TRBV7-2	TRBD1	NA	TRBJ2-7	CASSSPNRGLEQYF	TGTGCCAGCAGCTCCCCCAACAGGGGCTTGGAGCAGTACTTC
TRBV5-1	NA	NA	TRBJ2-7	CASSLGGQPEQYF	TGCGCCAGCAGCTTGGGAGGCCAGCCCGAGCAGTACTTC
TRBV6-5	NA	NA	TRBJ1-2	CASSLKQGGIGGYTF	TGTGCCAGCAGTCTCAAGCAGGGTGGGATAGGAGGCTACACCTTC
TRBV4-1	NA	NA	TRBJ2-3	CASSQDTRMVF	TGCGCCAGCAGCCAAGATACTAGGATGGTTTTT
TRBV2	TRBD1	NA	TRBJ1-4	CASIPGTGPIGLFF	TGTGCCAGCATTCCCGGGACAGGCCCTATCGGGCTGTTTTTT
TRBV2	TRBD1	NA	TRBJ2-7	CASSVQGYEQYF	TGTGCCAGCTCGGTACAGGGGTACGAGCAGTACTTC
TRBV18	NA	NA	TRBJ1-5	CASSPQGNQPQHF	TGTGCCAGCTCACCTCAGGGGAATCAGCCCCAGCATTTT
TRBV5-1	TRBD1	once	TRBJ2-2	CASSSGQANTGELFF	TGCGCCAGCAGCTCGGGACAGGCGAACACCGGGGAGCTGTTTTTT
TRBV5-1	NA	NA	TRBJ1-4	CASTLDSLAANEKLFF	TGCGCCAGCACCTTGGACAGCCTAGCTGCTAATGAAAAACTGTTTTTT
TRBV3-1/TRBV3-2	TRBD1	NA	TRBJ1-4	CASSSQGDRGLKEKLFF	TGTGCCAGCAGCTCACAAGGTGACAGGGGACTTAAGGAAAAACTGTTTTTT
TRBV10-3	TRBD1	once	TRBJ1-1	CAISGPGTGVNTEAFF	TGTGCCATCAGTGGGCCCGGGACAGGGGTGAACACTGAAGCTTTCTTT
TRBV5-1	NA	few	TRBJ1-2	CASSGSTGNYGYTF	TGCGCCAGCAGCGGATCTACAGGGAACTATGGCTACACCTTC
TRBV19	NA	NA	TRBJ1-4	CASTTPGTTNEKLFF	TGTGCCAGTACCACCCCCGGGACAACTAATGAAAAACTGTTTTTT
TRBV10-3	NA	NA	TRBJ1-1	CAISESGVTEAFF	TGTGCCATCAGTGAGTCGGGAGTCACTGAAGCTTTCTTT
TRBV6-5	NA	NA	TRBJ1-1	CASSPRGLNTEAFF	TGTGCCAGCAGCCCCAGGGGCCTGAACACTGAAGCTTTCTTT
TRBV11-2	TRBD1	NA	TRBJ1-2	CASSRDRRGGTF	TGTGCCAGCAGCCGGGACAGGAGGGGTGGCACCTTC
TRBV18	TRBD1	once	TRBJ1-2	CASSPSGQELSGYTF	TGTGCCAGCTCACCGTCGGGACAGGAGTTAAGTGGCTACACCTTC